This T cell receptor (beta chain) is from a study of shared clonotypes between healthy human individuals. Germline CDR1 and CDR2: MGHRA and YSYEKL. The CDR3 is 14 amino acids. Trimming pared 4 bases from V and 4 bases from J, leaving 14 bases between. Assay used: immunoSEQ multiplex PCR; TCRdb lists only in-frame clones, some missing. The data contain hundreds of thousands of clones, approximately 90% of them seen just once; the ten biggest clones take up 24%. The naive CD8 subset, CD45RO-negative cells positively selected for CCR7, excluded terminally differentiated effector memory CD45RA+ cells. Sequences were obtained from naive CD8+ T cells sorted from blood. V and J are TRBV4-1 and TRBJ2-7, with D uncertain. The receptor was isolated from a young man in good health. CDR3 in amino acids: CASSLLSGVYEQYF. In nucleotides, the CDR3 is TGCGCCAGCAGCCTCCTCTCAGGCGTTTACGAGCAGTACTTC.